This T cell receptor beta chain was identified in a study of T cells in Graves' hyperthyroidism and ophthalmopathy. Patients with uncontrolled infections, other autoimmune diseases, pregnancy or lactation were excluded. The PBMCs studied were ones that came from around 10 ml fresh peripheral blood. The CDR3 loop spans 14 amino acids. V shed 6 bases, J shed 3 bases, and the junction held 10 bases outside the gene matches. The germline V gene encodes CDR1 SQVTM and CDR2 ANQGSEA. TCR beta CDR3 regions were amplified from RNA transcripts. TCR CDR3 regions were first amplified by RT-PCR with HTBI primers. TCRdb ran MiXCR on the multiplex PCR reads and lists one entry per CDR3 protein. Here the sample spans 800,000 or so distinct CDR3 sequences, 38% being singletons. Study-level points and caveats: Appearing also in blood were most of the thyroid clonotypes expanded above 0.001.

This clonotype appeared many times. Antigen unknown. The sequencing input was blood. This sequence was found in a young man with Graves' hyperthyroidism. The rearrangement joins TRBV29-1 to TRBJ1-1; 7 bases fit TRBD1. CDR3: CSVRQGGEDTEAFF. As DNA, the CDR3 is TGCAGCGTCCGTCAAGGGGGCGAGGACACTGAAGCTTTCTTT.